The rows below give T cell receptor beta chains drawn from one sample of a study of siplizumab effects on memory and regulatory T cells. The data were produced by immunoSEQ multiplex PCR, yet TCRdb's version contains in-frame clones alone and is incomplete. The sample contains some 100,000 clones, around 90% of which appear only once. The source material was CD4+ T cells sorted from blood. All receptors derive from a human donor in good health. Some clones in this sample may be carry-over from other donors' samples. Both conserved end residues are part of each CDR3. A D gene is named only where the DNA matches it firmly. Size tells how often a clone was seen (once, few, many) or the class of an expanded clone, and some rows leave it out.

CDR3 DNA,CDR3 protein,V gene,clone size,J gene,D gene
TGTGCCAGTAGTATTTCGGGGGCATGGGGTGAAAAACTGTTTTTT,CASSISGAWGEKLFF,TRBV19,.,TRBJ1-4,.
TGTGCCAGCAGCTTATCCCTGGAGGGCTACACCTTC,CASSLSLEGYTF,TRBV7-9,.,TRBJ1-2,.
TGTGCCAGCAGTGAGACAGGGGCGAACACTGAAGCTTTCTTT,CASSETGANTEAFF,TRBV25-1,.,TRBJ1-1,TRBD1
TGTGCCAGCAGCTTAGTAGGTACAGGGGAAGGGTATGGCTACACCTTC,CASSLVGTGEGYGYTF,TRBV7-9,.,TRBJ1-2,TRBD1
TGTGCCAGCAGCTCACAACCCGGGGGTTACAATGAGCAGTTCTTC,CASSSQPGGYNEQFF,TRBV11-2,.,TRBJ2-1,.
TGTGCCAGCAGCGTAGGGACAGTGGGCGGGGAGCTGTTTTTT,CASSVGTVGGELFF,TRBV9,.,TRBJ2-2,.
TGTGCCAGCAGCGATGGGGTTGGAAACACCATATATTTT,CASSDGVGNTIYF,TRBV6-1,.,TRBJ1-3,.
TGTGCCAGCAGCGATGGACAGCGGACCCCCCACTGGGAGACCCAGTACTTC,CASSDGQRTPHWETQYF,TRBV7-6,.,TRBJ2-5,.
TGCGCCAGCAGCCAAGAAGGGACAGGGCGAGAGACCCAGTACTTC,CASSQEGTGRETQYF,TRBV4-1,.,TRBJ2-5,TRBD1
TGTGCCATCTCGGGGGACAGTTCAAACTATGGCTACACCTTC,CAISGDSSNYGYTF,TRBV10-3,.,TRBJ1-2,TRBD1
TGTGCCAGCAGCAATCCCGGAGGATCCGCAGAGACCCAGTACTTC,CASSNPGGSAETQYF,TRBV7-8,.,TRBJ2-5,.
TGTGCCAGCAGCAAAAAAGGCGAAATAGGAAGTTTTCAGTATAGGGCATGCAACACTGAAGCTTTCTTT,CASSKKGEIGSFQYRACNTEAFF,TRBV21-1,.,TRBJ1-1,.
TGCGCCAGCAGCCTGATACCTCGCTACTACGAGCAGTACTTC,CASSLIPRYYEQYF,TRBV10-2,.,TRBJ2-7,.
TGCGCCACCAGAGGAGGGGTCAGCACTGAAGCTTTCTTT,CATRGGVSTEAFF,TRBV10-1,.,TRBJ1-1,.
TGTGCCAGCAGAGCGGCAGACCGGTCTAACTATGGCTACACCTTC,CASRAADRSNYGYTF,TRBV2,.,TRBJ1-2,.
TGCGCCAGCAGCTTGGATAGTAATACGGACATTCAGTACTTC,CASSLDSNTDIQYF,TRBV5-1,once,TRBJ2-4,.
TGTGCCACCAGCCCCGGGAACAGCGGGAGTTGGGATACGCAGTATTTT,CATSPGNSGSWDTQYF,TRBV15,once,TRBJ2-3,TRBD2
TGTGCCAGCAGCGTAGATGCGGGGGTGACTGAAGCTTTCTTT,CASSVDAGVTEAFF,TRBV9,.,TRBJ1-1,.
TGTGCCAGCAGCTTAGGAGTGGACCGATTCGGAAACACCATATATTTT,CASSLGVDRFGNTIYF,TRBV7-2,.,TRBJ1-3,.
TGTGCCAGCAGCGCCGGGACTATTCCCTACAATGAGCAGTTCTTC,CASSAGTIPYNEQFF,TRBV9,.,TRBJ2-1,TRBD2
TGTGCCACTCGAACCCTCTACGAGCAGTACTTC,CATRTLYEQYF,TRBV28,.,TRBJ2-7,.
TGTGCCAGCAGCTTAGAAAGGGCAGCCAATCAGCCCCAGCATTTT,CASSLERAANQPQHF,TRBV11-2,.,TRBJ1-5,.
TGTGCCAGCTGCGACCCGGGACTAACCGAGGATACGCAGTATTTT,CASCDPGLTEDTQYF,TRBV7-9,.,TRBJ2-3,TRBD2
TGTGCCAGCAGCCACATCCGGGACTCCTACAATGAGCAGTTCTTC,CASSHIRDSYNEQFF,TRBV5-4,once,TRBJ2-1,.
TGTGCCACCAGCATTCCGCCGGGGTGGGGGGCTAGCGGAACAGATACGCAGTATTTT,CATSIPPGWGASGTDTQYF,TRBV15,.,TRBJ2-3,.
TGCGCCAGCAGCTTGGACGGGAGTCCCTACGAGCAGTACTTC,CASSLDGSPYEQYF,TRBV5-1,.,TRBJ2-7,.
TGTGCCAGCAGTTATGACAGTTTCGGCTCTGGAAACACCATATATTTT,CASSYDSFGSGNTIYF,TRBV6-6,.,TRBJ1-3,.
TGTGCCAGCGTGGAGACAGGGGACTCCTACGAGCAGTACTTC,CASVETGDSYEQYF,TRBV2,.,TRBJ2-7,TRBD1
TGCGCCAGCAGTGTCGGGAATACGCAGTATTTT,CASSVGNTQYF,TRBV5-1,.,TRBJ2-3,.
TGTGCCAGCAGCTTTCCGCTAGCGGGGTGGTCGGAGACCCAGTACTTC,CASSFPLAGWSETQYF,TRBV7-8,.,TRBJ2-5,TRBD2
TGTGCCAGCAGTTTAGGGGACAGGGCGGAGACCCAGTACTTC,CASSLGDRAETQYF,TRBV27,.,TRBJ2-5,TRBD1
TGTGCCTGGAGTCCGGACACAAACACCATATATTTT,CAWSPDTNTIYF,TRBV30,.,TRBJ1-3,.
TGTGCCAGCAGTTTAGTGGAGACTCGGATAGATACGCAGTATTTT,CASSLVETRIDTQYF,TRBV28,.,TRBJ2-3,.
TGTGCCAGTAGTAACCCAGGCAGTTCCACCGGGGAGCTGTTTTTT,CASSNPGSSTGELFF,TRBV19,.,TRBJ2-2,.
TGTGCCAGCAGTTTATCCAGGGAGGTTGGCGGGGAGCTGTTTTTT,CASSLSREVGGELFF,TRBV28,.,TRBJ2-2,.
TGTGCCAGCAGCTTAGCTTTCCGGCAGCCTATAGCCAAAAACATTCAGTACTTC,CASSLAFRQPIAKNIQYF,TRBV11-3,.,TRBJ2-4,.
TGTGCCAGCAGCTTATTAGCAGGGCAGAACTATGGCTACACCTTC,CASSLLAGQNYGYTF,TRBV7-2,.,TRBJ1-2,.
TGTGCCAGCAGCACCGGGACTAGCATTGATACGCAGTATTTT,CASSTGTSIDTQYF,TRBV7-3,.,TRBJ2-3,TRBD2
TGTGCCAGCAGCCAGTTTACACGCAAGACCTACGAGCAGTACTTC,CASSQFTRKTYEQYF,TRBV14,few,TRBJ2-7,.
TGCAGTGCTAGACTTGCGGGACTCGACACCTTC,CSARLAGLDTF,TRBV20-1,.,TRBJ1-2,.
TGTGCCAGCAGTCTCGACAGAGACAATGAGCAGTTCTTC,CASSLDRDNEQFF,TRBV11-1,.,TRBJ2-1,.
TGTGCCAGCAGCTTAGGAGCGGGAGGGTCCTACGAGCAGTACTTC,CASSLGAGGSYEQYF,TRBV7-2,.,TRBJ2-7,TRBD2
TGCGCCAGCAGCCGAGGGACAGACCTTAACGGGGAGCTGTTTTTT,CASSRGTDLNGELFF,TRBV5-1,once,TRBJ2-2,TRBD1
TGTGCCAGTAGTAACTCGAGGTACGAGCAGTACTTC,CASSNSRYEQYF,TRBV19,.,TRBJ2-7,.
TGTGCCAGCAGCCACGGCGACCCGAGGGCCGGTGAGACCCAGTACTTC,CASSHGDPRAGETQYF,TRBV11-1,.,TRBJ2-5,.
TGTGCCAGCAGTGAAAGTTATAACAGGGGGCATGATCAGCCCCAGCATTTT,CASSESYNRGHDQPQHF,TRBV6-1,.,TRBJ1-5,TRBD1
TGCGCCAGCCGCACAGGGGGCGGCCAGCCCCAGCATTTT,CASRTGGGQPQHF,TRBV10-2,few,TRBJ1-5,TRBD1
TGTGCCAGTAATGGAGGCTTAACCTTGAACACCGGGGAGCTGTTTTTT,CASNGGLTLNTGELFF,TRBV19,once,TRBJ2-2,.
TGTGCCAGCAGCTCGATAGCGGCTAGCACAGATACGCAGTATTTT,CASSSIAASTDTQYF,TRBV7-3,.,TRBJ2-3,.